The present T cell receptor beta chain was sequenced within a study of siplizumab effects on memory and regulatory T cells. The V gene end was trimmed by 0 bases and the J gene end by 6 bases; junction bases not matched to a gene: 16. The germline gives CDR1 SGDLS, CDR2 YYNGEE. There are 20 residues in the CDR3. This clone was seen once. Sequenced by immunoSEQ multiplex PCR; TCRdb stores in-frame clones only, minus some. The sample has tens of thousands of clones, 94% seen once. Sequenced: non-Treg CD4+ T cells sorted from blood. The chain employs TRBV9 and TRBJ1-5; 12 bases line up with TRBD1. The source of this sequence is a human donor in good health. The CDR3 loop is CASSVGPGTGGSGVGQPQHF. DNA of the CDR3: TGTGCCAGCAGCGTAGGTCCCGGGACAGGGGGCTCGGGGGTCGGTCAGCCCCAGCATTTT.